The rows below give T cell receptor beta chains drawn from one sample of a study of T cells in tumors and immune-related adverse events. Clones were sequenced by immunoSEQ multiplex PCR, and TCRdb holds only the in-frame ones, with some missing. The profile shows 20,000 to 25,000 clones, about 90% of them singletons. The specimen comprised lymph node tissue, sampled from a patient treated with anti-PD-1 therapy. These receptors came from a female donor with metastatic renal cell carcinoma. CDR3s include the opening cysteine and the closing phenylalanine or tryptophan. The D gene is left open where the match is weak. Some rows have no size entry. The others give once, few or many, or a class for an expanded clone.

>TRBJ2-7|TRBD1|TRBV13|-
CASSPKGAGEQYF
TGTGCCAGCAGCCCCAAGGGGGCCGGCGAGCAGTACTTC
>TRBJ1-2|-|TRBV7-2|-
CASSQEPGGTGYTF
TGTGCCAGCAGCCAGGAACCGGGAGGGACTGGCTACACCTTC
>TRBJ2-5|TRBD2|TRBV2|-
CASSITSGGRETQYF
TGTGCCAGCAGCATAACTAGCGGGGGGAGAGAGACCCAGTACTTC
>TRBJ2-6|-|TRBV19|-
CASIGRTYSGANVLTF
TGTGCCAGTATTGGACGGACTTACTCTGGGGCCAACGTCCTGACTTTC
>TRBJ1-2|-|TRBV4-2|-
CASSPNNLETGVYGYTF
TGTGCCAGCAGCCCGAATAATTTAGAGACAGGCGTCTATGGCTACACCTTC
>TRBJ2-1|-|TRBV5-1|-
CASSWTPGQGSFF
TGCGCCAGCAGCTGGACCCCGGGACAAGGGAGCTTCTTC
>TRBJ1-1|-|TRBV2|-
CASSREGNTEAFF
TGTGCCAGCAGCCGGGAGGGGAACACTGAAGCTTTCTTT
>TRBJ1-4|-|TRBV4-1|-
CASSQVLNEKLFF
TGCGCCAGCAGCCAAGTATTAAATGAAAAACTGTTTTTT
>TRBJ2-3|TRBD2|TRBV19|-
CASSPPGLVSDTQYF
TGTGCCAGTAGTCCCCCCGGACTAGTCTCAGATACGCAGTATTTT
>TRBJ2-1|-|TRBV7-6|-
CASSTAVAEQFF
TGTGCCAGCAGCACCGCTGTGGCTGAGCAGTTCTTC
>TRBJ1-1|-|TRBV20-1|-
CSAWQNTEAFF
TGCAGTGCTTGGCAGAACACTGAAGCTTTCTTT
>TRBJ2-7|TRBD1|TRBV18|-
CASSPTGAYEQYF
TGTGCCAGCTCACCGACAGGGGCCTACGAGCAGTACTTC
>TRBJ2-5|-|TRBV14|-
CASSRIGYQETQYF
TGTGCCAGCAGCCGTATCGGGTACCAAGAGACCCAGTACTTC
>TRBJ2-1|-|TRBV5-4|once
CASSLSRGLNNEQFF
TGTGCCAGCAGCTTGAGTCGGGGGCTTAACAATGAGCAGTTCTTC
>TRBJ2-1|-|TRBV13|-
CASSPPGTTNEQFF
TGTGCCAGCAGCCCACCCGGGACGACGAATGAGCAGTTCTTC
>TRBJ1-2|-|TRBV7-2|-
CASSLTGVKGYTF
TGTGCCAGCAGCCTGACAGGTGTAAAAGGCTACACCTTC
>TRBJ2-5|-|TRBV6-5|-
CASSLQETQYF
TGTGCCAGCAGCTTACAAGAGACCCAGTACTTC
>TRBJ2-6|-|TRBV5-4|-
CASLRAGGISGANVLTF
TGTGCCAGCCTGAGAGCGGGCGGGATCTCTGGGGCCAACGTCCTGACTTTC
>TRBJ2-1|TRBD2|TRBV28|-
CASREISGSFYNEQFF
TGTGCCAGCAGAGAGATTAGCGGGAGTTTCTACAATGAGCAGTTCTTC
>TRBJ2-7|TRBD2|TRBV28|-
CASSLPGLSREQYF
TGTGCCAGCAGCCTCCCGGGACTATCAAGAGAGCAGTACTTC
>TRBJ2-5|TRBD2|TRBV7-9|-
CASSLLGLAGVGARETQYF
TGTGCCAGCAGCTTATTGGGACTAGCGGGAGTCGGGGCCCGAGAGACCCAGTACTTC
>TRBJ2-7|-|TRBV6-5|-
CASSYSSLLGWPMDF
TGTGCCAGCAGTTACTCGAGTCTACTGGGTTGGCCGATGGACTTC
>TRBJ2-7|TRBD2|TRBV4-3|-
CASSQIRLAGIEQYF
TGCGCCAGCAGCCAGATCCGACTAGCGGGGATCGAGCAGTACTTC
>TRBJ2-7|-|TRBV29-1|-
CSVEMSGAGYEQYF
TGCAGCGTTGAAATGTCAGGGGCGGGTTACGAGCAGTACTTC
>TRBJ2-7|-|TRBV7-2|once
CASSVDSYSYEQYF
TGTGCCAGCAGCGTCGACAGTTACTCCTACGAGCAGTACTTC
>TRBJ2-7|-|TRBV6-6|-
CASSYLDRPVSYEQYF
TGTGCCAGCAGTTACCTAGACAGGCCGGTTTCCTACGAGCAGTACTTC
>TRBJ2-7|-|TRBV27|-
CASSFLGTVGYEQYF
TGTGCCAGCAGTTTCTTGGGGACGGTCGGCTACGAGCAGTACTTC
>TRBJ1-2|-|TRBV6-5|-
CASSYSLTGYGYTF
TGTGCCAGCAGTTACTCGTTAACTGGGTATGGCTACACCTTC
>TRBJ2-5|-|TRBV5-5|-
CASSLFSRAQETQYF
TGTGCCAGCAGCTTATTCTCCAGGGCCCAAGAGACCCAGTACTTC
>TRBJ1-2|-|TRBV4-2|-
CASSQEGRQGGLYGYTF
TGTGCCAGCAGCCAAGAAGGAAGACAAGGGGGGCTCTATGGCTACACCTTC
>TRBJ1-1|-|TRBV6-5|-
CASSPYGDMNTEAFF
TGTGCCAGCAGCCCCTATGGGGACATGAACACTGAAGCTTTCTTT
>TRBJ2-1|-|TRBV28|-
CASKEASIYNEQFF
TGTGCCAGTAAGGAGGCCAGTATATACAATGAGCAGTTCTTC
>TRBJ2-7|-|TRBV15|-
CATSRARASYEQYF
TGTGCCACCAGCAGAGCACGGGCTTCCTACGAGCAGTACTTC
>TRBJ1-2|TRBD1|TRBV27|-
CASSSGGFGYTF
TGTGCCAGCAGCTCAGGGGGATTTGGCTACACCTTC
>TRBJ1-2|TRBD1|TRBV11-3|-
CASSLVGQGSSYTF
TGTGCCAGCAGCTTAGTTGGACAGGGGTCGTCTTACACCTTC
>TRBJ2-5|-|TRBV18|-
CASSPLGPKETQYF
TGTGCCAGCTCACCACTCGGACCCAAAGAGACCCAGTACTTC
>TRBJ2-7|-|TRBV9|-
CASSPSRESSYEQYF
TGTGCCAGCAGCCCCTCCAGGGAATCCTCCTACGAGCAGTACTTC
>TRBJ2-7|TRBD1|TRBV4-2|-
CASSQERNTGGSDYEQYF
TGTGCCAGCAGCCAAGAAAGGAACACAGGGGGGTCGGACTACGAGCAGTACTTC
>TRBJ2-1|-|TRBV6-5|-
CASSRFDTFNEQFF
TGTGCCAGCAGCCGATTCGACACCTTTAACGAGCAGTTCTTC
>TRBJ2-2|TRBD1|TRBV13|-
CASSPRQGPLRGELFF
TGTGCCAGCAGCCCCCGACAGGGGCCCCTAAGAGGGGAGCTGTTTTTT
>TRBJ1-5|TRBD1|TRBV4-1|-
CASSQGPGQGIKPQHF
TGCGCCAGCAGCCAAGGCCCCGGACAGGGAATAAAGCCCCAGCATTTT
>TRBJ2-5|-|TRBV18|-
CASSRTTDQETQYF
TGTGCCAGCTCACGGACTACCGACCAAGAGACCCAGTACTTC
>TRBJ1-2|-|TRBV29-1|-
CSVDAGTHYGYTF
TGCAGCGTTGATGCCGGAACCCACTATGGCTACACCTTC
>TRBJ1-5|-|TRBV30|-
CAWSVKQKNQPQHF
TGTGCCTGGAGTGTAAAACAGAAAAATCAGCCCCAGCATTTT
>TRBJ2-3|TRBD1|TRBV7-2|once
CASSYRQGFTDTQYF
TGTGCCAGCAGCTATAGACAGGGCTTCACAGATACGCAGTATTTT